This T cell receptor (beta chain) came from a study of blood T cells in healthy people across ages. Healthy Caucasian individuals from Russia aged about 6 to 95 were enrolled as donors. Extraction yielded at least 5 micrograms of total RNA per sample. Comment on this clonotype: Its antigen is not known.

Study results and caveats: Diversity estimates from one million T cells were considered underestimates.

A second PCR of roughly 7 to 11 cycles used a sample-barcoded 5' primer and a J-beta primer mix. One entry per CDR3 protein, called by TCRdb with MiXCR from the 5' RACE reads. The sample shows about 1.1 million distinct CDR3 sequences, 35% to 40% of them seen only once. The V gene's germline CDR1 is SGDLS and CDR2 YYNGEE. The CDR3 runs to 15 residues. V was trimmed by 2 bases and J by 2 bases, leaving 11 bases between them. This receptor was obtained from a man in his late teens or twenties in good health. The sequencing sample was made of blood. The chain uses TRBV9 and TRBJ2-1; possibly TRBD2 for D (5 bases). The DNA for the CDR3 is TGTGCCAGCAGCGTCGGACTCAAAACCTACAATGAGCAGTTCTTC. Residues: CASSVGLKTYNEQFF.